This T cell receptor (beta chain) appears in the sequencing data of a study of technical replicates of blood from several donors. Measured with immunoSEQ multiplex PCR; TCRdb has only the in-frame clones, and not every one. In the table there are about 100,000 clones, around 95% of which are singletons. CDR1 is MNHEY and CDR2 is SMNVEV in the germline V gene (reference sequence). The CDR3 has 13 amino acids. The ends lost 6 bases at V and 7 bases at J; junction bases unmatched: 6. Material for sequencing was T cells isolated from PBMCs. This sequence joins TRBV27 and TRBJ1-2, with TRBD1 matching 9 bases. The sequence derives from a human donor in good health. CDR3 in amino acids: CASSPGTGLGYTF. The CDR3 DNA reads TGTGCCAGCAGCCCAGGGACAGGGCTTGGCTACACCTTC.